These 21 T cell receptor beta chains share one sample of origin, sequenced in a study of low-dose radiotherapy and immunotherapy resistance in tumors (dated by TCRdb to between 2021 and 2023). Superscript III and a set of TRAV- and TRBV-specific primers were used to synthesize first-strand cDNA, so that both TCRalpha and TCRbeta chains were covered. An approximately 20-cycle PCR with Phusion amplified the TCRs, pairing a constant-region primer with the adapter that was attached to the V primers. TCRdb applied fastp at Q25 and MiXCR to the public reads, then kept only in-frame beta chains. Rows with a matching CDR3 protein are joined into one entry that keeps the most common DNA and genes. In this sample the table shows several thousand distinct CDR3 sequences, about 72% of which occur a single time. Around 10% of the sample is taken by the ten largest. The receptors come from a human donor with advanced metastatic prostate, ovarian, gallbladder or colorectal cancer (not recorded which). This table probably holds off-target reads from a library built for another chain.

This chain connects TRBV6-5 to TRBJ1-6; the match to TRBD1 covers 10 bases. This CDR3 has 15 residues. Unmatched junction bases numbered 1, after V lost 0 bases and J lost 8 bases. The germline gives CDR1 MNHEY, CDR2 SVGAGI. CDR3 nucleotides: TGTGCCAGCAGTTACTCCGGGACAGGGGATTCACCCCTCCACTTT. It is translated as CASSYSGTGDSPLHF.

The genes are TRBV6-8 and TRBJ2-2; D is unclear. CDR1 is MNHGY and CDR2 is SAAAGT in the germline V gene. CDR3 length equals 13 residues. The ends were cut back, 6 bases at V and 4 bases at J, with 9 bases in the middle. The CDR3 here is CASRPRLTGELFF. DNA of the CDR3: TGTGCCAGCAGACCCCGCCTCACCGGGGAGCTGTTTTTT.

The J gene is TRBJ2-1, the V gene TRBV6-1; the match to TRBD2 covers 7 bases. Unmatched junction bases numbered 16, after V lost 5 bases and J lost 6 bases. CDR1 and CDR2 from the germline V gene are MNHNS and SASEGT. This CDR3 is built from 17 residues. The CDR3 DNA is TGTGCCAGCAGTTACGGGACTACCGGGTCGGGCCTCAATGAGCAGTTCTTC. It yields the protein CASSYGTTGSGLNEQFF.

The chain employs TRBV5-4 and TRBJ1-2; D gene uncertain. Trimming took 0 bases from V and 6 from J, leaving 12 bases between them. Germline V lookup: CDR1 SGHNT, CDR2 YYREEE (reference sequence). This CDR3 region has 14 residues. CDR3: CASSLERPTDGYTF. The CDR3 DNA reads TGTGCCAGCAGCTTGGAGCGGCCGACGGATGGCTACACCTTC.

The V gene is TRBV5-1, the J gene TRBJ2-7, with D perhaps matching TRBD2 (5 bases). The CDR3 covers 13 residues. V shed 1 base and J shed 7 bases, with 12 bases lying between them. Germline CDR1 is SGHRS and CDR2 is YFSETQ. The CDR3 loop is CASSLQLTGEQYF. CDR3 nucleotide sequence: TGCGCCAGCAGCTTGCAGTTAACGGGAGAGCAGTACTTC.

The rearrangement links TRBV27 to TRBJ2-2; D ambiguous. Germline values: CDR1 MNHEY, CDR2 SMNVEV (reference sequence). Deletions cut 7 bases from V and 4 bases from J, with 13 bases between. There are 14 residues in the CDR3. The CDR3 spells CASIPFLGTGELFF. The DNA of the CDR3 is TGTGCCAGCATTCCTTTTCTGGGCACCGGGGAGCTGTTTTTT.

The rearrangement joins TRBV6-2 or TRBV6-3 to TRBJ1-6; 9 positions agree with TRBD1. Trimming took 8 bases from V and 9 from J; bases not matched to a gene: 8. The CDR3 is 14 amino acids. CDR1 is MNHEY, CDR2 SVGEGT, per germline. The CDR3 reads CASEDRGGFSPLHF. The CDR3 nucleotides read TGTGCCAGCGAGGACAGGGGAGGATTTTCACCCCTCCACTTT.

This clonotype occurred a few times. The rearrangement uses TRBV10-3 and TRBJ2-7; 8 bases fit TRBD1. Germline-derived CDR1 and CDR2 are ENHRY and SYGVKD. CDR3 length: 13 amino acids. The V gene end was trimmed by 4 bases and the J gene end by 3 bases; junction bases not matched to a gene: 2. In nucleotides, the CDR3 is TGTGCCATCAGTGGGACAGGGATCTACGAGCAGTACTTC. Protein: CAISGTGIYEQYF.

The rearrangement joins TRBV5-1 to TRBJ2-1, with D perhaps TRBD1 or TRBD2 (6 bases each). CDR3 length: 15 amino acids. The V end lost 5 bases, the J end lost 3 bases, and 15 bases lay between the germline ends. Per the germline V gene, CDR1 is SGHRS and CDR2 is YFSETQ. The CDR3 sequence: CASSSRGADYNEQFF. The CDR3 bases are TGCGCCAGCAGTTCGAGGGGGGCGGACTACAATGAGCAGTTCTTC.

The CDR3 sequence: CASSKEQGVETEAFF. The CDR3, as DNA: TGTGCCAGCTCGAAAGAACAGGGGGTGGAAACTGAAGCTTTCTTT. The chain carries TRBV18 and TRBJ1-1; TRBD1 agrees at 8 bases. The CDR3 has 15 residues. The V gene's germline CDR1 is KGHSH and CDR2 LQKENI. J was trimmed by 5 bases and V by 6 bases; bases with no gene match: 11.

The chain joins TRBV6-2 or TRBV6-3 to TRBJ2-7; D perhaps matches TRBD2 (6 bases). V lost 1 base and J lost 7, with 17 bases in between. CDR3 size: 15 residues. The V gene's germline CDR1 is MNHEY and CDR2 SVGEGT. Here the CDR3 reads CASSYLGGTAREQYF. DNA of the CDR3: TGTGCCAGCAGTTACTTGGGCGGGACTGCCCGGGAGCAGTACTTC.

The rearrangement joins TRBV27 to TRBJ2-5, with D maybe TRBD2 (5 bases). The CDR3 loop spans 16 amino acids. The V end lost 3 bases, the J end lost 5 bases, and 19 bases lay between the germline ends. Germline V gene data show CDR1 as MNHEY and CDR2 as SMNVEV (reference sequence). CDR3 sequence reads: CASSFFFSARGETQYF. CDR3 coding DNA: TGTGCCAGCAGTTTTTTTTTTTCCGCAAGAGGGGAGACCCAGTACTTC.

The chain recombines TRBV6-1 with TRBJ1-5; the D is unclear. The CDR3 is made up of 16 amino acids. Germline lookup yields CDR1 MNHNS and CDR2 SASEGT. V lost 3 bases and J 4 bases, leaving 16 bases between the germline ends. Here the CDR3 DNA reads TGTGCCAGCAGTGATACCTCAACCAGGAAGAATCAGCCCCAGCATTTT. Translating it yields CASSDTSTRKNQPQHF.

Regarding this clonotype: The DNA is omitted, as the CDR3 cannot be located on it reliably, and the CDR3 follows TCRdb's listing. The rearrangement links TRBV19 to TRBJ1-4; TRBD1 reflects the table's D call only, with no check against the DNA. The CDR3 spans 17 residues, counting both ends. The germline gives CDR1 LNHDA, CDR2 SQIVND (reference sequence). The CDR3 sequence: CASSIRDSSQLMKNCFF.

The chain joins TRBV3-1 to TRBJ2-7; tentatively, D is TRBD2 (6 bases). The CDR3 is made up of 16 amino acids. V gave up 1 base and J gave up 1 base, with 14 bases separating them. Germline V lookup: CDR1 LGHDT, CDR2 YNNKEL (reference sequence). The CDR3: CASSQGVGGASYEQYF. CDR3 sequence (DNA): TGTGCCAGCAGCCAAGGGGTTGGCGGGGCGTCCTACGAGCAGTACTTC.

This chain uses TRBV20-1 with TRBJ2-3, with 9 bases lining up with TRBD2. With 3 bases clipped from V and 2 bases from J, the junction kept 6 bases outside the gene matches. Germline-derived CDR1 and CDR2 are DFQATT and SNEGSKA (reference sequence). The CDR3 totals 15 residues. CDR3 region: CSASAGGGFTDTQYF. Here the CDR3 DNA reads TGCAGTGCTAGCGCGGGAGGGGGATTCACAGATACGCAGTATTTT.

This chain joins TRBV18 and TRBJ2-2, with TRBD2 identical over 11 bases. V gave up 3 bases and J gave up 3 bases; unmatched junction bases: 21. The CDR3 covers 22 residues. The germline CDR1 and CDR2 sequences are KGHSH and LQKENI. The CDR3 here is CASSPTPGLAAQGVVYTGELFF. CDR3 DNA: TGTGCCAGCTCACCGACTCCGGGACTAGCGGCGCAGGGTGTGGTATACACCGGGGAGCTGTTTTTT.

The chain couples TRBV20-1 to TRBJ2-7; D remains ambiguous. Trimming took 6 bases from V and 6 from J, leaving 12 bases between them. The CDR3 contains 11 residues. Germline loops: CDR1 DFQATT, CDR2 SNEGSKA (reference sequence). CDR3 residues: CSAYSSSEQYF. In DNA form, the CDR3 reads TGCAGTGCCTACAGCTCGAGCGAGCAGTACTTC.

The chain has TRBV11-2 and TRBJ1-5; a weak D match, TRBD1 (5 bases). CDR1 is SGHAT and CDR2 is FQNNGV in the germline V gene. Trimming cost V 6 bases and J 7 bases, with 13 bases left between them. The CDR3 is 13 amino acids. The CDR3 sequence is CASRSSGSQPQHF. For the CDR3, the DNA is TGTGCCAGCAGATCCTCAGGGTCCCAGCCCCAGCATTTT.

The chain links TRBV12-3 or TRBV12-4 to TRBJ1-1, with no clear D. Deletions cut 5 bases from V and 1 base from J, with 8 bases between. The CDR3 contains 13 residues. The CDR3 sequence: CASSLRWNTEAFF. The CDR3 nucleotides are TGTGCCAGCAGTCTAAGATGGAACACTGAAGCTTTCTTT.

This clonotype was counted only a few times. The chain links TRBV6-1 to TRBJ2-3; D gene ambiguous. V lost 0 bases, J lost 0 bases, and 4 bases lay in between. The CDR3 is 14 amino acids. Germline V gene sequence: CDR1 MNHNS, CDR2 SASEGT. The CDR3 sequence: CASSEARSTDTQYF. The CDR3, as DNA: TGTGCCAGCAGTGAAGCTCGGAGCACAGATACGCAGTATTTT.